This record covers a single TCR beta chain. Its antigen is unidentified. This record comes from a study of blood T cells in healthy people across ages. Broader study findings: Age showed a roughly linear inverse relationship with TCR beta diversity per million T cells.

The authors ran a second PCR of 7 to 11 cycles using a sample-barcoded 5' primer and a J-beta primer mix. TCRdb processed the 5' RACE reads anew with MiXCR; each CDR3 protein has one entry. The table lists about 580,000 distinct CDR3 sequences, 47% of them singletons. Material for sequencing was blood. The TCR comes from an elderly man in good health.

The CDR3 DNA follows: TGCGCCAGCAGAATTCCACAGGGGACTAATGAAAAACTGTTTTTT. As protein: CASRIPQGTNEKLFF. The chain recombines TRBV5-1 with TRBJ1-4; 7 nucleotides line up with TRBD1. Unmatched junction bases numbered 6, after V lost 5 bases and J lost 2 bases. The CDR3 loop spans 15 amino acids. CDR1 is SGHRS, CDR2 YFSETQ, per germline.